The clone carrying this T cell receptor (beta chain) was counted a single time. Its antigen remains unidentified. The sample originates from a study of shared clonotypes between healthy human individuals. Study-wide findings and caveats: Clonotypes shared by all four sorted-subset donors had higher generation probabilities than non-shared clonotypes.

CD4+ cells underwent separation, giving CD45RA+ naive and CD45RA-negative memory subsets. Germline V gene sequence: CDR1 SGHTA, CDR2 FQGNSA. The CDR3 spans 12 residues. V lost 5 bases and J 2 bases, leaving 6 bases between the germline ends. As handled by the study authors: Filtering was not the same, since immunoSEQ gave junction-only sequences without quality scores. The assay was immunoSEQ multiplex PCR, and TCRdb's table has in-frame clones only and misses some. That table is the source of V, J and clone size, and D and trimming were worked out from the DNA. The sample carries over 1.5 million clones, 95% to 99% recorded once.

The clonotype was recovered from a man younger than 40 in good health. Sequences were obtained from naive CD4+ T cells sorted from blood. Subset in this sample: CD45RA+ positively selected. V usage is TRBV7-2 and J usage is TRBJ1-1, with D unclear. The CDR3 DNA reads TGTGCCAGCAGCCATCTTAACACTGAAGCTTTCTTT. This sequence encodes CASSHLNTEAFF.